This entry features one T cell receptor (beta chain) sequence. Its antigen is not known. The protocol was immunoSEQ multiplex PCR, while the TCRdb copy is restricted to in-frame clones and leaves out a portion. The sample lists 130,000 or so clones; roughly 92% were seen once. These data come from a study of T cell responses to AZD1222 COVID-19 vaccine. Points from the study as a whole: The breadth and depth of Spike-specific TCRs increased once two AZD1222 doses had been given. The donors showed a predominance of white British ancestry and of females, with possible underestimation of clonal diversity. Only 5 or 6 people who got AZD1222 tested seropositive at baseline. Epitopes outside B.1.351 and B.1.1.7 mutated regions reportedly drew nearly half of spike TCRs.

This clonotype was obtained from an adult in good health. The material sequenced was peripheral blood, taken on day 0 of AZD1222 vaccination.

The CDR3 DNA follows: TGTGCCAGCAGCTTGGGCCCGACTAGCGGGAGGGCCGGGGATACGCAGTATTTT. The encoded protein is CASSLGPTSGRAGDTQYF. The V call is TRBV5-6, the J call TRBJ2-3; 14 bases are shared with TRBD2. The V gene's germline CDR1 is SGHDT and CDR2 YYEEEE. This CDR3 is built from 18 residues. Losses at the gene ends were 0 bases for V and 6 bases for J; bases not matched to a gene: 9.